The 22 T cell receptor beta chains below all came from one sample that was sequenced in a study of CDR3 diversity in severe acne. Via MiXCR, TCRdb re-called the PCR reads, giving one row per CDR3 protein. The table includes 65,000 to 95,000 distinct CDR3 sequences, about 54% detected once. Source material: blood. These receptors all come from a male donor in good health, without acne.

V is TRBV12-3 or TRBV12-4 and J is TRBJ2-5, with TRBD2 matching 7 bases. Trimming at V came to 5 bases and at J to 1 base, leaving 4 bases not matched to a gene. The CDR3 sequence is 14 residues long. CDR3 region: CASSPSGLQETQYF. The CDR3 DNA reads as TGTGCCAGCAGTCCTAGCGGTCTCCAAGAGACCCAGTACTTC.

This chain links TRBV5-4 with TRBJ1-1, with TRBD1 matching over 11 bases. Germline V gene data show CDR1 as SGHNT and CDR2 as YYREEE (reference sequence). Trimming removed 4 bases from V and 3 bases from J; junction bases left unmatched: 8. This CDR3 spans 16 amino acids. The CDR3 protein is CASSRTGGYGYTEAFF. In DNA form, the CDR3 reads TGTGCCAGCAGCAGGACAGGGGGCTATGGCTACACTGAAGCTTTCTTT.

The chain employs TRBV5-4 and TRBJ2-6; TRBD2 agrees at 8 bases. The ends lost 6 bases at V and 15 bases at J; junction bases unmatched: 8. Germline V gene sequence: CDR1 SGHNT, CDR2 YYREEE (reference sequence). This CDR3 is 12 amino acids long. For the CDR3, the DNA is TGTGCCAGCACCCCTGGTAGCGGGACCCTGACTTTC. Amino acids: CASTPGSGTLTF.

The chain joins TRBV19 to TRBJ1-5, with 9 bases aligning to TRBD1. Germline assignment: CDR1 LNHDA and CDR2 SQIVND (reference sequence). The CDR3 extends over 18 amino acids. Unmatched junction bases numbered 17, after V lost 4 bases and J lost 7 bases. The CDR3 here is CASSSSRGTGGIRQPQHF. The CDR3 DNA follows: TGTGCCAGTAGTAGCTCGAGGGGAACAGGGGGCATTCGGCAGCCCCAGCATTTT.

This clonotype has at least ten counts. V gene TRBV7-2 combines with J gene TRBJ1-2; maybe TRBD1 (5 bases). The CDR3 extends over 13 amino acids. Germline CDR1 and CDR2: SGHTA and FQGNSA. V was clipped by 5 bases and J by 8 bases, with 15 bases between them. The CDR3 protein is CASSPSWGNGYTF. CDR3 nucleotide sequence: TGTGCCAGCAGCCCTTCCTGGGGGAACGGCTACACCTTC.

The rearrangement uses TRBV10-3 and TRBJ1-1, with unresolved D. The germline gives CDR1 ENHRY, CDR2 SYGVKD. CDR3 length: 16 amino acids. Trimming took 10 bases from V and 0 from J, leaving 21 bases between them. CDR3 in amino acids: CASSRMAIFLNTEAFF. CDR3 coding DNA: TGTGCCAGTAGTCGGATGGCCATCTTTTTGAACACTGAAGCTTTCTTT.

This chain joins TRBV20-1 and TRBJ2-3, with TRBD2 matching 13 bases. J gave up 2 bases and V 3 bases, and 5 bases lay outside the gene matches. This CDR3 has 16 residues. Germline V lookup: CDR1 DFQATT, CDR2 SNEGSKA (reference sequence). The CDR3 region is CSARLTSGGNTDTQYF. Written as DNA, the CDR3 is TGCAGTGCTAGGTTGACTAGCGGGGGGAACACAGATACGCAGTATTTT.

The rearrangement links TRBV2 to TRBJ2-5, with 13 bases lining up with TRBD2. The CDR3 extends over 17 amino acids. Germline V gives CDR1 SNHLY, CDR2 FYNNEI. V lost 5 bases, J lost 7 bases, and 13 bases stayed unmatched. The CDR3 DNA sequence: TGTGCCAGCAGTTATGGGCTTTACACTAGCGGGAGGGGGACCCAGTACTTC. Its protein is CASSYGLYTSGRGTQYF.

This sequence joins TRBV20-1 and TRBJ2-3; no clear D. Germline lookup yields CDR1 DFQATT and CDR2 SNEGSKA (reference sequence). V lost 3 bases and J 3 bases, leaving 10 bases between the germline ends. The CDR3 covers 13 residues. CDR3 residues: CSASGRTTDTQYF. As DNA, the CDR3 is TGCAGTGCTAGCGGCCGAACAACAGATACGCAGTATTTT.

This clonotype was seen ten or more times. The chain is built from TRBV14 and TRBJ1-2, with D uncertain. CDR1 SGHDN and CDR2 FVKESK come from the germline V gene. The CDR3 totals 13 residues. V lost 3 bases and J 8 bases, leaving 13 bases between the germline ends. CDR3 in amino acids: CASSQFSGGGYTF. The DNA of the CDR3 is TGTGCCAGCAGCCAGTTTAGCGGTGGAGGCTACACCTTC.

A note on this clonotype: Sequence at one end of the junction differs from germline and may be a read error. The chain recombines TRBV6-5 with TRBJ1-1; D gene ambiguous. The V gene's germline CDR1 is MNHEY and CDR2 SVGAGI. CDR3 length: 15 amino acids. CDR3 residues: CASSYAGGLNNEAFF. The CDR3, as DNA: TGTGCCAGCAGTTACGCGGGAGGCCTAAACAATGAAGCTTTCTTT.

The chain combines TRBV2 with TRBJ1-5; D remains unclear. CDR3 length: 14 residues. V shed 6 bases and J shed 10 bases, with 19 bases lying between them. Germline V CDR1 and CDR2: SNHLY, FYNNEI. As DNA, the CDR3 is TGTGCCAGCAGGGCACCGCAGACCTCCTTACCCCAGCATTTT. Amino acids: CASRAPQTSLPQHF.

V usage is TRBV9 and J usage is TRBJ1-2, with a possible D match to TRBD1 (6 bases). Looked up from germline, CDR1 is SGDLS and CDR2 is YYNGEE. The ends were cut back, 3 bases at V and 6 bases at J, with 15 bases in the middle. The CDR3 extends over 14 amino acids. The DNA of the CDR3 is TGTGCCAGCAGCGCGGGGGGGCGGTCGGATGGCTACACCTTC. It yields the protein CASSAGGRSDGYTF.

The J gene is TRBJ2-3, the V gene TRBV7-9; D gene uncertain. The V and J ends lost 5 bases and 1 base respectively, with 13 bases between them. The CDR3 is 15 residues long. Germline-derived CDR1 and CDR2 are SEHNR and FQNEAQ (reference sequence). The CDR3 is CASSPLGGGTDTQYF. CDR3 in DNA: TGTGCCAGCAGCCCCCTTGGCGGAGGCACAGATACGCAGTATTTT.

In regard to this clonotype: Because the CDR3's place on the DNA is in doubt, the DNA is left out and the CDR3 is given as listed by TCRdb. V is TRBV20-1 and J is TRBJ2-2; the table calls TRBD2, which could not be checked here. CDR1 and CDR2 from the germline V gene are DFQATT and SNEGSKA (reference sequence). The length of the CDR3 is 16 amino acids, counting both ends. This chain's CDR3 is CSARDFYEQYFGELFF.

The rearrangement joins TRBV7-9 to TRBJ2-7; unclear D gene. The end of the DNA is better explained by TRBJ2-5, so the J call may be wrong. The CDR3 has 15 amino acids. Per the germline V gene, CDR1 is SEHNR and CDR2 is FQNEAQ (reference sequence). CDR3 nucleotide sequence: TGTGCCAGCAGCCCCGTATATCCCTCGACAGAGACCCAGTACTTC. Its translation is CASSPVYPSTETQYF.

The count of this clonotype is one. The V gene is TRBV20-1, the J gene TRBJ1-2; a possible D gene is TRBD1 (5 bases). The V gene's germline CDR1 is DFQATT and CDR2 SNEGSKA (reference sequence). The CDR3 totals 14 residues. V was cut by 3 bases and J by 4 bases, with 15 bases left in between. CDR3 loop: CSASETGHRYGYTF. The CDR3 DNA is TGCAGTGCTAGCGAAACCGGACACCGCTATGGCTACACCTTC.

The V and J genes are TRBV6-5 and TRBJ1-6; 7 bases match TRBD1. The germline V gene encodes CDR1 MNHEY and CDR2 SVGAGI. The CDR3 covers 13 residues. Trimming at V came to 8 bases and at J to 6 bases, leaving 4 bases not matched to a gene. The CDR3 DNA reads TGTGCCAGCCGACAGGGCCTTAATTCACCCCTCCACTTT. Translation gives CASRQGLNSPLHF.

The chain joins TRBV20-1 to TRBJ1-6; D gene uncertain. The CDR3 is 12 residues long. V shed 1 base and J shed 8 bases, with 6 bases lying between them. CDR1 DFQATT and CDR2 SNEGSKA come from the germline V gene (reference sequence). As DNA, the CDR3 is TGCAGTGCTAGAGGCGGTGATTCACCCCTCCACTTT. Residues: CSARGGDSPLHF.

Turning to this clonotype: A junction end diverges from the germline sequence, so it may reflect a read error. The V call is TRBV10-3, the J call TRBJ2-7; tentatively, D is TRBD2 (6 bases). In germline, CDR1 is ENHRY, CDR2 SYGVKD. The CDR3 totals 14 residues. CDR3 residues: CAIKMAGTLYEQYF. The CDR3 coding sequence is TGTGCTATCAAGATGGCGGGGACCCTCTACGAGCAGTACTTC.

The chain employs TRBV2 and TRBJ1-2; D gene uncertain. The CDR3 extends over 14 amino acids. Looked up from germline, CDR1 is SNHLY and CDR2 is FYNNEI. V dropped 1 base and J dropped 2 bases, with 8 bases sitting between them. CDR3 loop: CASSEVAVNYGYTF. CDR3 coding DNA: TGTGCCAGCAGTGAAGTGGCAGTCAACTATGGCTACACCTTC.

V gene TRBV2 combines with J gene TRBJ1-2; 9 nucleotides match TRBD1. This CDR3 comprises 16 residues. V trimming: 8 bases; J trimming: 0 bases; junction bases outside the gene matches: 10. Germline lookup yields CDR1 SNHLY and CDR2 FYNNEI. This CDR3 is CASLGGQGHTNYGYTF. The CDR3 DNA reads TGTGCCAGCCTGGGGGGACAGGGCCATACTAACTATGGCTACACCTTC.